This T cell receptor (beta chain) was captured by sequencing in a study of blood T cell repertoires in COVID-19. Sequencing was performed with immunoSEQ multiplex PCR; in TCRdb, only in-frame clones are kept and a portion is missing. The profile covers under 20,000 clones, with around four fifths appearing a single time and approximately 20% taken by the ten largest. The receptor's source is an older man with active COVID-19. Source material: peripheral blood.

The DNA of the CDR3 is TGTGCCAGCAGCCAACAGTCCCCCGACAGCTTCCATATTCATGAAAAACTGTTTTTT. This gives the protein CASSQQSPDSFHIHEKLFF. The chain couples TRBV3-1 (or the pseudogene TRBV3-2) to TRBJ1-4; tentatively, D is TRBD1 (5 bases). Germline V gives CDR1 LGHDT, CDR2 YNNKEL (reference sequence). CDR3 length: 19 residues. The ends were cut back, 2 bases at V and 6 bases at J, with 25 bases in the middle.